The 29 T cell receptor beta chains given below trace back to one sample, sequenced in a study of blood T cells in healthy people across ages. The second PCR ran about 6 to 12 cycles with a sample-barcoded 5' primer and J-beta primers. TCRdb processed the 5' RACE reads anew with MiXCR; each CDR3 protein has one entry. The profile shows about 2 million distinct CDR3 sequences, 40% to 55% of them singletons. The sample taken for sequencing was blood. These TCRs come from a woman aged 40-49 years in good health.

V and J are TRBV7-2 and TRBJ2-5; 12 bases fit TRBD2. This CDR3 comprises 17 residues. CDR1 and CDR2 (germline): SGHTA, FQGNSA. The J segment lost 5 bases and the V segment lost 5 bases, leaving 12 bases of the junction unmatched. This CDR3 reads CASSRQTLAGGYETQYF. In DNA form, the CDR3 reads TGTGCCAGCAGCAGACAGACACTAGCGGGGGGTTATGAGACCCAGTACTTC.

This chain connects TRBV20-1 to TRBJ2-1; 8 bases fit TRBD1. The V gene end was trimmed by 4 bases and the J gene end by 5 bases; junction bases not matched to a gene: 1. Looked up from germline, CDR1 is DFQATT and CDR2 is SNEGSKA (reference sequence). The CDR3 has 12 amino acids. CDR3 region: CSATGQDNEQFF. In DNA, the CDR3 is TGCAGTGCTACGGGACAGGACAATGAGCAGTTCTTC.

The chain combines TRBV7-2 with TRBJ2-6; 7 nucleotides match TRBD1. The CDR3 sequence is 15 residues long. Germline V gene lookup returns CDR1 SGHTA and CDR2 FQGNSA. The ends lost 9 bases at V and 4 bases at J; junction bases unmatched: 9. The DNA of the CDR3 is TGTGCCAGTGGATCTACAGGGGCCGGGGCCAACGTCCTGACTTTC. This encodes CASGSTGAGANVLTF.

The chain employs TRBV7-2 and TRBJ2-5, with D hard to call. The CDR3 is 13 residues long. Germline assignment: CDR1 SGHTA and CDR2 FQGNSA. V lost 5 bases to trimming and J lost 6 bases, with 13 bases between them. CDR3 residues: CASSLPQKQTQYF. CDR3 DNA sequence: TGTGCCAGCAGCCTGCCCCAGAAGCAGACCCAGTACTTC.

The chain has TRBV28 and TRBJ2-3; 10 bases match TRBD1. The CDR3 is 16 residues long. Germline lookup yields CDR1 MDHEN and CDR2 SYDVKM. The trim removed 4 bases at V and 3 bases at J, leaving 7 bases unmatched. The CDR3 nucleotides are TGTGCCAGCAGTTCCCGGGACAGGGGTACGACAGATACGCAGTATTTT. Encoded protein: CASSSRDRGTTDTQYF. The entire variable domain, with the rest obtained from reference TRBV28 and TRBJ2-3, is as follows: DVKVTQSSRYLVKRTGEKVFLECVQDMDHENMFWYRQDPGLGLRLIYFSYDVKMKEKGDIPEGYSVSREKKERFSLILESASTNQTSMYLCASSSRDRGTTDTQYFGPGTRLTVL.

With regard to this clonotype: This may come from a read error, since a much larger clone is one base off. V is TRBV5-1 and J is TRBJ1-5, with 8 bases matching TRBD1. Germline V gives CDR1 SGHRS, CDR2 YFSETQ. The CDR3 totals 14 residues. CDR3: CASSRTGRNQRQHF. CDR3 DNA: TGCGCCAGCAGCCGGACAGGGCGTAATCAGCGCCAGCATTTT.

The rearrangement joins TRBV6-2 or TRBV6-3 to TRBJ2-1, with 9 bases that match TRBD2. The CDR3 runs to 15 residues. With 7 bases clipped from V and 9 bases from J, the junction kept 13 bases outside the gene matches. Germline loops: CDR1 MNHEY, CDR2 SVGEGT. The CDR3 nucleotides read TGTGCCAGCAACCCCCTAGCGCTAGCGGGGAGTGAGCAGTTCTTC. As protein: CASNPLALAGSEQFF.

This clonotype was seen a few times. The chain recombines TRBV28 with TRBJ2-1; 8 positions match TRBD1. CDR1 is MDHEN, CDR2 SYDVKM, per germline. The CDR3 runs 12 residues. J gave up 15 bases and V 1 base, and 5 bases lay outside the gene matches. Here the CDR3 reads CASSLSPGGLFF. The CDR3 DNA is TGTGCCAGCAGTTTATCACCAGGGGGCTTGTTCTTC.

The CDR3 sequence: CASSARGIGYGYTF. The CDR3 DNA follows: TGTGCCAGCAGTGCTAGGGGGATCGGCTATGGCTACACCTTC. The V gene is TRBV28, the J gene TRBJ1-2, with D perhaps TRBD1 (6 bases). Germline V gene data show CDR1 as MDHEN and CDR2 as SYDVKM. The CDR3 length is 14 residues. The ends were cut back, 5 bases at V and 4 bases at J, with 14 bases in the middle.

The V call is TRBV5-1, the J call TRBJ2-3, with D perhaps matching TRBD2 (6 bases). This CDR3 region has 16 residues. Trimming cost V 0 bases and J 5 bases, with 16 bases left between them. Germline V lookup: CDR1 SGHRS, CDR2 YFSETQ. The CDR3 spells CASSLAGQPGVDTQYF. The CDR3 bases are TGCGCCAGCAGCTTGGCCGGGCAGCCGGGAGTAGATACGCAGTATTTT.

This clonotype has only a few counts. The chain recombines TRBV7-2 with TRBJ1-5; 7 bases align to TRBD1. This CDR3 spans 16 amino acids. V shed 6 bases, J shed 6 bases, and the junction held 14 bases outside the gene matches. Germline loops: CDR1 SGHTA, CDR2 FQGNSA. The CDR3 reads CASSFGQVLEGQPQHF. CDR3 DNA sequence: TGTGCCAGCAGTTTTGGACAGGTCCTAGAGGGTCAGCCCCAGCATTTT.

Turning to this clonotype: Relative to the germline gene, one junction end is altered; a read error may explain this. The chain carries TRBV6-2 or TRBV6-3 and TRBJ1-5, with 10 bases lining up with TRBD1. The CDR3 covers 17 residues. CDR1 MNHEY and CDR2 SVGEGT come from the germline V gene. The CDR3 DNA sequence: TGTGTCAGCAGTTACACGGACAGGGGGAATAGCAATCAGCCCCAGCATTTT. Its protein product is CVSSYTDRGNSNQPQHF.

The chain links TRBV2 to TRBJ2-5, with D tentatively TRBD2 (7 bases). The J call may be in error: the DNA end matches TRBJ2-1 better. The CDR3 spans 16 residues. Germline V lookup: CDR1 SNHLY, CDR2 FYNNEI. The CDR3 is CASSTEVGGGPYEQFF. CDR3 DNA sequence: TGTGCCAGCAGTACGGAGGTGGGGGGGGGCCCGTATGAGCAGTTCTTC.

This clonotype was seen only a few times. The chain is built from TRBV9 and TRBJ2-1; 13 positions agree with TRBD2. Germline V gene lookup returns CDR1 SGDLS and CDR2 YYNGEE. This CDR3 comprises 16 residues. V shed 3 bases and J 0 bases; nucleotides not matched to a gene: 0. CDR3 amino acids: CASSGTSGSSYNEQFF. The CDR3 nucleotides are TGTGCCAGCAGCGGGACTAGCGGGAGCTCCTACAATGAGCAGTTCTTC.

This chain connects TRBV5-5 to TRBJ2-7, with D perhaps matching TRBD1 (6 bases). Germline CDR1 is SGHKS and CDR2 is YYEKEE (reference sequence). V was shortened by 0 bases and J by 7 bases, with 20 bases between the two germline ends. The CDR3 length is 16 residues. The CDR3 DNA follows: TGTGCCAGCAGCTTGGAAGGCGTTTGGGGGCTGGGGGAGCAGTACTTC. This encodes CASSLEGVWGLGEQYF.

The rearrangement links TRBV11-2 to TRBJ2-1, with D perhaps matching TRBD1 or TRBD2 (5 bases each). CDR3 length equals 12 residues. Deletions cut 4 bases from V and 9 bases from J, with 10 bases between. Germline values: CDR1 SGHAT, CDR2 FQNNGV. CDR3 DNA: TGTGCCAGCAGCTCGCATGGGGGTGAGCAGTTCTTC. It yields the protein CASSSHGGEQFF.

This clonotype was seen more than once but under ten times. The rearrangement links TRBV12-3 or TRBV12-4 to TRBJ1-2, with 9 positions matching TRBD1. This CDR3 has 14 residues. V lost 5 bases and J lost 7; bases outside the gene matches: 8. The CDR3 nucleotides read TGTGCCAGCAGTCCGGGGACAGGGTCTCGTGGCTACACCTTC. It codes for CASSPGTGSRGYTF.

The chain recombines TRBV11-2 with TRBJ2-1; TRBD2 matches 12 bases. Germline V CDR1 and CDR2: SGHAT, FQNNGV. With 5 bases clipped from V and 9 bases from J, the junction kept 5 bases outside the gene matches. The CDR3 loop spans 14 amino acids. The CDR3 here is CASSLTSGGTEQFF. The CDR3 DNA reads TGTGCCAGCAGCCTGACTAGCGGGGGCACTGAGCAGTTCTTC.

This clonotype was picked up one time. This rearrangement joins TRBV7-9 to TRBJ2-1, with TRBD1 matching 11 bases. V gave up 5 bases and J gave up 6 bases; unmatched junction bases: 9. The germline CDR1 and CDR2 sequences are SEHNR and FQNEAQ (reference sequence). The CDR3 totals 16 residues. The CDR3 region has the DNA TGTGCCAGCAGCCCTTATGCCGGGACAGGGGGCAATGAGCAGTTCTTC. Its translation is CASSPYAGTGGNEQFF.

The chain carries TRBV12-3 or TRBV12-4 and TRBJ1-2; a weak D match, TRBD1 (6 bases). This CDR3 region has 15 residues. V was shortened by 3 bases and J by 3 bases, with 14 bases between the two germline ends. CDR3 region: CASSFNRGAHYGYTF. CDR3 sequence (DNA): TGTGCCAGCAGTTTCAATCGGGGGGCCCACTATGGCTACACCTTC.

The chain employs TRBV7-2 and TRBJ2-2; TRBD2 matches at 8 bases. V shed 2 bases and J 2 bases; nucleotides not matched to a gene: 4. The CDR3 has 16 amino acids. Germline lookup yields CDR1 SGHTA and CDR2 FQGNSA. CDR3 DNA sequence: TGTGCCAGCAGCTTAACGGGGGGGGCCAACACCGGGGAGCTGTTTTTT. It is translated as CASSLTGGANTGELFF.

This clonotype showed up just a few times. This chain connects TRBV5-1 to TRBJ2-3, with D maybe TRBD1 (5 bases). The CDR3 extends over 12 amino acids. V was shortened by 2 bases and J by 9 bases, with 10 bases between the two germline ends. The germline V gene has CDR1 SGHRS and CDR2 YFSETQ. The CDR3 DNA follows: TGCGCCAGCAGCTTAGGAAAGGGGACGCAGTATTTT. It translates to CASSLGKGTQYF.

The chain carries TRBV3-1 and TRBJ1-6; no reliable D call. CDR3 size: 13 residues. Germline V CDR1 and CDR2: LGHDT, YNNKEL (reference sequence). Trimming left V 6 bases short and J 10 bases short, with 13 bases between. The CDR3 protein is CASRYSEASPLHF. DNA for the CDR3: TGTGCCAGCAGGTATTCGGAGGCGTCACCCCTCCACTTT.

As regards this clonotype: Mismatch with germline at one junction end may stem from a read error. The rearrangement uses TRBV28 and TRBJ2-5; 8 bases are shared with TRBD1. The J call may be mistaken, given a closer DNA end match to TRBJ2-7. Germline V gene data show CDR1 as MDHEN and CDR2 as SYDVKM. The CDR3 covers 15 residues. This CDR3 reads CASKRAGGVHYEQYF. In DNA form, the CDR3 reads TGTGCTAGCAAAAGAGCAGGGGGCGTTCACTACGAGCAGTACTTC.

The table lists this clonotype with a count of one. The chain has TRBV29-1 and TRBJ2-3; the D gene could be TRBD1 or TRBD2 (5 bases each). V dropped 7 bases and J dropped 3 bases, with 20 bases sitting between them. CDR3 length equals 15 residues. CDR1 and CDR2 from the germline V gene are SQVTM and ANQGSEA. CDR3 protein: CSAGPLGTFTDTQYF. The CDR3 region has the DNA TGCAGCGCCGGACCCCTAGGGACCTTTACAGATACGCAGTATTTT.

CDR3 loop: CASSRGQENIQYF. The CDR3 nucleotides read TGTGCCAGCAGCAGGGGGCAGGAAAACATTCAGTACTTC. The rearrangement links TRBV6-5 to TRBJ2-4; 8 positions match TRBD1. The CDR3 is 13 residues long. Germline loops: CDR1 MNHEY, CDR2 SVGAGI. V trimming: 6 bases; J trimming: 5 bases; junction bases outside the gene matches: 3.

This clonotype was recorded a few times. The J gene is TRBJ2-3, the V gene TRBV15; 9 nucleotides match TRBD2. The ends lost 0 bases at V and 5 bases at J; junction bases unmatched: 9. The CDR3 totals 17 residues. CDR1 is LNHNV and CDR2 is YYDKDF in the germline V gene (reference sequence). CDR3 region: CATSRDKGGGALDTQYF. CDR3 DNA sequence: TGTGCCACCAGCAGAGATAAAGGCGGGGGGGCCTTAGATACGCAGTATTTT.

The genes are TRBV12-3 or TRBV12-4 and TRBJ1-6; 9 bases line up with TRBD1. The CDR3 is 15 amino acids. J lost 7 bases, V lost 5 bases, and 6 bases had no gene match. CDR3 nucleotide sequence: TGTGCCAGCAGTGCAACCGGGACAGGGAATTCACCCCTCCACTTT. Translated, it gives CASSATGTGNSPLHF.

V gene TRBV20-1 combines with J gene TRBJ2-3; 7 bases line up with TRBD1. V lost 6 bases, J lost 0 bases, and 6 bases stayed unmatched. The germline CDR1 and CDR2 sequences are DFQATT and SNEGSKA (reference sequence). The length of the CDR3 is 14 residues. The DNA for the CDR3 is TGCAGTGCCCGGGACAGCCAAAGCACAGATACGCAGTATTTT. Its protein product is CSARDSQSTDTQYF.